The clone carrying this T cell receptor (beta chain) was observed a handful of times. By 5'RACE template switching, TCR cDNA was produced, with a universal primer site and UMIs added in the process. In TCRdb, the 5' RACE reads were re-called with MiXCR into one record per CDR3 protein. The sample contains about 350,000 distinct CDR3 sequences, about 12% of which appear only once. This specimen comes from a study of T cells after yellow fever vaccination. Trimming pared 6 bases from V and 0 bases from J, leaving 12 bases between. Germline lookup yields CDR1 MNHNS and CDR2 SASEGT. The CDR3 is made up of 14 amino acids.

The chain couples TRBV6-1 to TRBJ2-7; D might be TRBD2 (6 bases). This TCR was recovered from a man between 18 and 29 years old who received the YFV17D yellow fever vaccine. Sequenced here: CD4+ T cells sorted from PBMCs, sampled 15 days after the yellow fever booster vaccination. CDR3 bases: TGTGCCAGCAGCTTGCTAGCGAGCTCCTACGAGCAGTACGTC. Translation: CASSLLASSYEQYV.